This T cell receptor (beta chain) derives from a study of Graves' ophthalmopathy and Graves' hyperthyroidism. RNA transcripts were the template, and TCR beta CDR3 regions were amplified from them. RT-PCR with HTBI primers came first, then second-round multiplex PCR. TCRdb re-called the multiplex PCR reads through MiXCR, storing one row per CDR3 protein. The profile shows 300,000 to 400,000 distinct CDR3 sequences, about 18% of them singletons. Regarding the study as a whole: Most expanded thyroid clonotypes above 0.001 frequency also appeared in blood. A model of 13 signatures distinguished ophthalmopathy from stable hyperthyroidism at 87.88% sensitivity and roughly 81% specificity. As the model predicted ophthalmopathy progression, it achieved a sensitivity of about 71% and a specificity of about 72%.

From germline, CDR1 is MNHEY and CDR2 SVGAGI. V dropped 2 bases and J dropped 0 bases, with 13 bases sitting between them. The CDR3 runs 16 residues. This clonotype was observed many times. The antigen is unknown. This TCR was sampled from an adult woman with stable Graves' hyperthyroidism. Sequencing was performed on peripheral blood. The J gene is TRBJ1-1, the V gene TRBV6-5, with D hard to call. As DNA, the CDR3 is TGTGCCAGCAGTTACGATTCGGAGGGAATGAACACTGAAGCTTTCTTT. It encodes CASSYDSEGMNTEAFF.